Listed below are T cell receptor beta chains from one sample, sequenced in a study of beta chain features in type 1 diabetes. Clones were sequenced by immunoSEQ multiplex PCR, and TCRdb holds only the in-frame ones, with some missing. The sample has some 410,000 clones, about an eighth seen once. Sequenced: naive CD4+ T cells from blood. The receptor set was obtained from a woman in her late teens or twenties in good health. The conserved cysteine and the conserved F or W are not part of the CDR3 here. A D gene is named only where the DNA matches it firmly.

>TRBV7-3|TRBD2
ASSLNPLAGGYNEQF
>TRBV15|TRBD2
ATSREAGVRETQY
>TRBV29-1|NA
SVRLLGGNTEAF
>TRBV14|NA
ASSQDLTNTGELF
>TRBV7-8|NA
ASSLADTQY
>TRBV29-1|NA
SVVRNPGYT
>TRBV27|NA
ASSPVYETEAF
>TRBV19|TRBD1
ASTHTTGPYGYT
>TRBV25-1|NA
ASNGQYNSPLH
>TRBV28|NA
ASRGGRGYT
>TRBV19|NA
ASSTTQGLTGY
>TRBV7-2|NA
ASSSGQTADTQY
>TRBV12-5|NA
ASGLSPSGNTIY
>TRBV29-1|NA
SVETVMNTEAF
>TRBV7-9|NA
ASSLVVASPQKNTQY
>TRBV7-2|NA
ASSLGGSTGELF
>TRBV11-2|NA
ASSLAQGRETQY
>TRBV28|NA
ASSLAYKETQY
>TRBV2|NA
ASSVLALAKNIQY
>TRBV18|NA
ASSPLGGQSTDTQY
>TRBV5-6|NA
ASSLPRGTQY
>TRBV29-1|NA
SVGWQQETQY
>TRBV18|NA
ASSPAGQETQY
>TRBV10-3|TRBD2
AIDGRAIEQF
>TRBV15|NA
ATSMRKPPLH
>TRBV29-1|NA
SASSRGLHYGYT
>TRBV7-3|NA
ASSLMGGPEQY
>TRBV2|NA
ASSEGRDNEQF
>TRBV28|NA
SSSPPGHLQTQY
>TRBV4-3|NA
ASSQEASRETQY
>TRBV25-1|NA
ASTGNTEAF
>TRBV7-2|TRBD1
ASSRDSYNEQF
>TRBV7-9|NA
ASSSRGDQPQH
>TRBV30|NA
AWSVRSSHGYT
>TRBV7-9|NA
ASSPRMDTQY
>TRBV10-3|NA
AIQPGPTNSYEQY
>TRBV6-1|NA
ASSERENYGYT
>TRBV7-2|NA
ASSANSVDTQY
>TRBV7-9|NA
ASSPRGGTDTQY
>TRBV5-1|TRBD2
ASSLAAGVYEQY
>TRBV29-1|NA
SVAEGFYEQY
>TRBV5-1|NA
ASSLSHLNEQF
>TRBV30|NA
AWRTEVPSGELF
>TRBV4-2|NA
ASSQGTEQETQY
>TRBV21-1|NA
AMGAGDNEQF